This T cell receptor (beta chain) was sequenced for a study of cytomegalovirus exposure and HLA in healthy donors. The CDR3 runs 17 residues. Trimming took off 1 base at V and 6 bases at J, with 20 bases between the two ends. The germline CDR1 and CDR2 sequences are SGHTA and FQGTGA. Primers included in the PCR were 60 Vbeta and 13 Jbeta primers. Sequenced by immunoSEQ multiplex PCR; TCRdb stores in-frame clones only, minus some. The data show 150,000 to 160,000 clones, with less than 85% seen just once and around 6.6% held by the top ten. The genes are TRBV7-3 and TRBJ2-3; D possibly corresponds to TRBD2 (7 bases). This receptor was taken from a woman aged 45-65 years in good health and CMV-seropositive. Sequences were obtained from PBMCs. CDR3 sequence reads: CASSLSLAGAPRDTQYF. CDR3 bases: TGTGCCAGCAGCTTAAGTTTGGCGGGGGCCCCGCGGGATACGCAGTATTTT.